A selection of T cell receptor beta chains follows, all from one sample in a study of OX40 agonist ivuxolimab in advanced cancers. Clones were read by immunoSEQ multiplex PCR, and TCRdb kept only the in-frame ones, dropping some. The data show roughly 88,000 clones, approximately 89% seen once. Here the sequenced sample was CD4+ or CD8+ T cells sorted from blood, taken in a trial of the OX40 agonist ivuxolimab. The receptors here all came from an adult with an advanced solid tumor such as melanoma, head and neck, liver or kidney cancer. The CDR3 runs from the conserved cysteine through the conserved F or W. D genes are given only for firm matches. Not every row has a clone size; where given, it reads once, few, many or a size class.

size | D | J | V | CDR3 | DNA
once | TRBD2 | TRBJ2-7 | TRBV5-1 | CASSMAIGGTSGRAPLEQYF | TGCGCCAGCAGCATGGCCATCGGGGGGACTAGCGGGAGGGCCCCGCTCGAGCAGTACTTC
. | . | TRBJ1-4 | TRBV6-5 | CASRPTGQLNEKLFF | TGTGCCAGCCGCCCAACGGGCCAGCTTAATGAAAAACTGTTTTTT
. | TRBD2 | TRBJ2-1 | TRBV30 | CAWSSTSGAYNEQFF | TGTGCCTGGAGTTCCACTAGCGGGGCCTACAATGAGCAGTTCTTC
. | TRBD1 | TRBJ1-3 | TRBV27 | CASRGQGATGNTIYF | TGTGCCAGCCGGGGGCAGGGGGCAACTGGAAACACCATATATTTT
. | TRBD1 | TRBJ2-1 | TRBV19 | CASSIGTGGFNEQFF | TGTGCCAGTAGTATAGGGACAGGGGGCTTCAATGAGCAGTTCTTC
. | . | TRBJ2-5 | TRBV28 | CASSFPGEYQETQYF | TGTGCCAGCAGTTTCCCCGGGGAGTACCAAGAGACCCAGTACTTC
. | . | TRBJ1-1 | TRBV30 | CAWSVIRDRTEAFF | TGTGCCTGGAGTGTTATTCGGGATCGCACTGAAGCTTTCTTT
. | TRBD2 | TRBJ2-1 | TRBV5-1 | CASSPSGTSVNEQFF | TGCGCCAGCAGCCCGTCCGGGACTAGCGTTAATGAGCAGTTCTTC
once | . | TRBJ1-4 | TRBV5-1 | CASRKDGATNEKLFF | TGCGCCAGCAGAAAAGACGGTGCAACTAATGAAAAACTGTTTTTT
. | TRBD1 | TRBJ2-6 | TRBV5-1 | CASSLGGQGSGANVLTF | TGCGCCAGCAGCTTGGGTGGACAGGGCTCTGGGGCCAACGTCCTGACTTTC
. | . | TRBJ2-1 | TRBV19 | CASRPRQGSYNEQFF | TGTGCCAGTAGACCCCGCCAGGGGTCCTACAATGAGCAGTTCTTC
. | . | TRBJ2-1 | TRBV28 | CASSPGQANEQFF | TGTGCCAGCAGTCCGGGTCAGGCCAATGAGCAGTTCTTC
. | TRBD1 | TRBJ1-6 | TRBV29-1 | CSAGQGIGSPLHF | TGCAGCGCTGGACAGGGAATAGGTTCACCCCTCCACTTT
. | . | TRBJ1-3 | TRBV9 | CASSVEGQVNTIYF | TGTGCCAGCAGCGTAGAGGGGCAAGTAAACACCATATATTTT
. | TRBD1 | TRBJ1-1 | TRBV11-2 | CASSPRTGRNTEAFF | TGTGCCAGCAGCCCCCGGACAGGGAGGAACACTGAAGCTTTCTTT
. | TRBD1 | TRBJ2-1 | TRBV11-2 | CASTHLRDRGLNEQFF | TGTGCCAGCACACATCTCCGGGACAGGGGGCTCAATGAGCAGTTCTTC
. | . | TRBJ2-1 | TRBV7-2 | CASSETVVPTSSYNEQFF | TGTGCCAGCAGCGAGACAGTCGTCCCAACTAGCTCCTACAATGAGCAGTTCTTC
. | . | TRBJ1-1 | TRBV1 | CTSSRPSGFKNTEAFF | TGCACCAGCAGCCGACCCTCCGGGTTTAAGAACACTGAAGCTTTCTTT
. | . | TRBJ1-3 | TRBV6-1 | CASSEQTVRTGNTIYF | TGTGCCAGCAGTGAACAGACAGTCCGTACCGGAAACACCATATATTTT
. | . | TRBJ2-1 | TRBV7-2 | CASSFLSNEQFF | TGTGCCAGCAGCTTCCTGAGCAATGAGCAGTTCTTC
. | . | TRBJ2-7 | TRBV6-1 | CASSVTQNLYEQYF | TGTGCCAGCAGTGTAACACAGAACCTCTACGAGCAGTACTTC
once | TRBD2 | TRBJ2-3 | TRBV5-6 | CASSFAGGFTDTQYF | TGTGCCAGCAGCTTCGCGGGAGGGTTTACAGATACGCAGTATTTT
. | TRBD2 | TRBJ2-2 | TRBV28 | CASSSTRLAGNTGELFF | TGTGCCAGCAGTTCCACGAGACTAGCGGGAAACACCGGGGAGCTGTTTTTT
. | TRBD1 | TRBJ2-1 | TRBV6-1 | CASSDRTGRSSYNEQFF | TGTGCCAGCAGTGACCGGACAGGGAGAAGCTCCTACAATGAGCAGTTCTTC
. | TRBD1 | TRBJ1-2 | TRBV19 | CASSRTGSSYGYTF | TGTGCCAGTAGTCGGACAGGGAGTTCCTATGGCTACACCTTC
. | . | TRBJ1-2 | TRBV2 | CASSEVRVYGYTF | TGTGCCAGCAGTGAAGTGCGGGTCTATGGCTACACCTTC
many | . | TRBJ1-1 | TRBV7-6 | CATRQEVNTEAFF | TGTGCCACCAGACAGGAGGTGAACACTGAAGCTTTCTTT
. | . | TRBJ1-2 | TRBV7-2 | CASSLGGGLGYGYTF | TGTGCCAGCAGCTTAGGCGGTGGACTAGGGTATGGCTACACCTTC
once | . | TRBJ2-1 | TRBV9 | CASSTKSTLNSYNEQFF | TGTGCCAGCAGCACAAAGTCGACACTTAACTCCTACAATGAGCAGTTCTTC
. | TRBD2 | TRBJ2-1 | TRBV14 | CASSRWTSGSYNEQFF | TGTGCCAGCAGCCGATGGACTAGCGGAAGCTACAATGAGCAGTTCTTC
. | TRBD2 | TRBJ2-3 | TRBV4-3 | CASSQEPSASGSKDTQYF | TGCGCCAGCAGCCAAGAGCCGTCCGCTAGCGGGAGTAAAGATACGCAGTATTTT
. | . | TRBJ2-1 | TRBV27 | CASSFLAGEQFF | TGTGCCAGCAGTTTCCTAGCCGGTGAGCAGTTCTTC
. | . | TRBJ2-5 | TRBV19 | CASSIGAGRTTETQYF | TGTGCCAGTAGTATCGGAGCCGGCCGCACGACAGAGACCCAGTACTTC